The subject of this entry is one T cell receptor beta chain. Its antigen is as yet unknown. From the germline J gene comes the end of the CDR3, since the read stops 3 residues before it. The sample originates from a study of T cells in women clearing cervical HPV infection. Study-level background: Controls were women whose single incident HPV16 infection cleared within 12 months without precancer or cancer.

The table came from immunoSEQ multiplex PCR; TCRdb's copy has only in-frame clones and leaves some out. The ten most abundant clones cover 1.5% to 2% of a sample with over 45,000 clones. Looked up from germline, CDR1 is KGHSH and CDR2 is LQKENI. The CDR3 is 14 residues long. Trimming removed 6 bases from V and 1 base from J; junction bases left unmatched: 2. Study-wide findings and caveats: Repertoire richness, not evenness, was significantly elevated in CIN3+ cases versus controls.

This chain links TRBV18 with TRBJ2-4, with TRBD1 matching 8 bases. Sequencing was carried out using blood buffy coat. This receptor was obtained from a woman aged 18-69 years with a cervical HPV16 infection that either progressed to CIN3+ or cleared (not recorded which). The CDR3 sequence is CASSRTGAKNIQYF. The DNA read from the CDR3 is TGTGCCAGCTCCAGGACAGGGGCCAAAAACATT.